This T cell receptor beta chain was documented in a study of T cell changes during pregnancy in multiple sclerosis. Method: immunoSEQ multiplex PCR; TCRdb's copy keeps in-frame clones and lacks some. The table lists approximately 40,000 clones, roughly nine tenths of them singletons. CDR3 length equals 11 residues. The V and J ends lost 1 base and 4 bases respectively, with 2 bases between them. Germline lookup yields CDR1 SGHTS and CDR2 YDEGEE. This specimen consisted of CD4+ T cells from peripheral blood mononuclear cells, obtained in the second trimester of pregnancy. The chain is built from TRBV5-8 and TRBJ1-1; D ambiguous. This clonotype originated in a female donor with multiple sclerosis, enrolled in a pregnancy study. The CDR3 DNA reads TGTGCCAGCAGCTTGCGCACTGAAGCTTTCTTT. It translates to CASSLRTEAFF.